The next 28 T cell receptor beta chains were all read from a single sample in a study of read filtering for tumor transcriptome and immune sequencing. The library was built from around 0.4 ug RNA with molecular barcoded adaptors for alpha/delta and beta/gamma chains. One entry per CDR3 protein, called by TCRdb with MiXCR from the reads. The sample has some 46,000 distinct CDR3 sequences, around 12% seen once. The sequencing input was a population of CD138-negative cells sorted from bone marrow. These receptors came from a donor aged 40 or older with multiple myeloma.

This clonotype was counted at least ten times. The gene calls are TRBV4-3 and TRBJ1-1; 7 positions match TRBD1. V was clipped by 1 base and J by 9 bases; unmatched bases: 8. CDR1 is LGHNA and CDR2 is YSLEER in the germline V gene. The CDR3 length is 14 residues. CDR3 in amino acids: CASSQASWDSQAFF. The DNA for the CDR3 is TGCGCCAGCAGCCAAGCATCCTGGGACAGCCAAGCTTTCTTT.

This clonotype was seen repeatedly, ten times or more. The V and J genes are TRBV20-1 and TRBJ2-7; the D gene could be TRBD1 or TRBD2 (5 bases each). Germline-derived CDR1 and CDR2 are DFQATT and SNEGSKA (reference sequence). CDR3 length equals 13 residues. V lost 6 bases, J lost 4 bases, and 16 bases lay in between. CDR3 amino acids: CSAILEGKYEQYF. CDR3 bases: TGCAGTGCCATATTAGAGGGGAAATACGAGCAGTACTTC.

This clonotype was recorded at least ten times. This chain links TRBV24-1 with TRBJ2-3, with 7 bases matching TRBD2. CDR3 length equals 15 residues. With V trimmed by 5 bases and J by 2 bases, 6 bases remained unmatched. CDR1 and CDR2 (germline): KGHDR, SFDVKD. The CDR3: CATSASGTNTDTQYF. The CDR3 DNA reads as TGTGCCACCAGTGCATCCGGGACTAACACAGATACGCAGTATTTT.

This clonotype was seen repeatedly, ten times or more. This chain connects TRBV6-5 to TRBJ2-1, with 11 nucleotides matching TRBD2. The ends lost 5 bases at V and 7 bases at J; junction bases unmatched: 10. Germline V gives CDR1 MNHEY, CDR2 SVGAGI. CDR3 size: 16 residues. CDR3 coding DNA: TGTGCCAGCAGTGCACTCCGCAGGACTAGCGGGAATGAGCAGTTCTTC. This sequence encodes CASSALRRTSGNEQFF.

This clonotype has a count of ten or more. The V gene is TRBV7-3, the J gene TRBJ2-3, with TRBD1 matching 8 bases. The CDR3 is made up of 13 amino acids. J was trimmed by 0 bases and V by 8 bases; bases with no gene match: 1. In germline, CDR1 is SGHTA, CDR2 FQGTGA. CDR3 sequence (DNA): TGTGCCAGCGGACAGGGAAGCACAGATACGCAGTATTTT. Encoded protein: CASGQGSTDTQYF.

This clonotype was detected a few times. The rearrangement links TRBV4-1 to TRBJ1-5; perhaps TRBD1 as D (6 bases). From germline, CDR1 is MGHRA and CDR2 YSYEKL. Trimming pared 3 bases from V and 9 bases from J, leaving 24 bases between. This CDR3 has 17 residues. The CDR3 DNA reads as TGCGCCAGCAGCCAGAATCCGATGGGGGCCCAGCTCCCGCCCCAGCATTTT. This translates into CASSQNPMGAQLPPQHF.

This clonotype was seen a single time. This may arise from a read error, as a much more abundant clone is one base away. This chain links TRBV4-2 with TRBJ2-3; the match to TRBD2 covers 15 bases. Per the germline V gene, CDR1 is LGHNA and CDR2 is YNFKEQ. The CDR3 has 19 amino acids. Here the CDR3 DNA reads TGCGCCAGCAGCCAAGAGTGGACTAGCGGGAGGGCTAGCACAGATATGCAGTATTTT. It specifies CASSQEWTSGRASTDMQYF.

This clonotype was seen many times. This sequence joins TRBV7-9 and TRBJ2-7; tentatively, D is TRBD2 (6 bases). The length of the CDR3 is 15 residues. V lost 2 bases and J lost 6, with 17 bases in between. CDR1 and CDR2 from the germline V gene are SEHNR and FQNEAQ (reference sequence). CDR3 sequence (DNA): TGTGCCAGCAGCTTATCGCCGGGAGAGGGGCGCGAGCAGTACTTC. Its protein product is CASSLSPGEGREQYF.

This clonotype was counted at least ten times. The chain carries TRBV27 and TRBJ2-7; D is tentatively TRBD1 or TRBD2 (5 bases each). The germline CDR1 and CDR2 sequences are MNHEY and SMNVEV (reference sequence). V was shortened by 3 bases and J by 2 bases, with 11 bases between the two germline ends. The CDR3 runs to 14 residues. CDR3 loop: CASSFQGPTYEQYF. The CDR3 DNA reads TGTGCCAGCAGTTTTCAGGGACCCACCTACGAGCAGTACTTC.

This clonotype was seen at least ten times. The chain uses TRBV10-1 and TRBJ2-1; 9 bases are shared with TRBD1. Germline CDR1 reads WNHNN; CDR2 reads SYGVQD (reference sequence). The CDR3 runs 14 residues. J lost 5 bases, V lost 6 bases, and 5 bases had no gene match. CDR3 residues: CASSRDRANNEQFF. The DNA of the CDR3 is TGCGCCAGCAGCCGGGACAGGGCTAACAATGAGCAGTTCTTC.

This clonotype was observed many times. The chain recombines TRBV29-1 with TRBJ2-3, with 8 bases identical to TRBD2. V dropped 7 bases and J dropped 4; count of bases not matched to a gene: 13. In germline, CDR1 is SQVTM, CDR2 ANQGSEA. The CDR3 spans 15 residues. Here the CDR3 reads CSAAAAGGPSDTQYF. CDR3 DNA: TGCAGCGCCGCAGCGGCGGGAGGTCCTTCAGATACGCAGTATTTT.

This clonotype occurred many times. V gene TRBV7-3 combines with J gene TRBJ2-1, with D unclear. Trimming pared 2 bases from V and 3 bases from J, leaving 5 bases between. The CDR3 extends over 13 amino acids. Germline V lookup: CDR1 SGHTA, CDR2 FQGTGA. The chain's CDR3 is CASSLENYNEQFF. The DNA of the CDR3 is TGTGCCAGCAGCTTAGAAAACTACAATGAGCAGTTCTTC.

This clonotype was seen a few times. This could be a read error, since a much larger clone is one nucleotide away. The chain joins TRBV6-5 to TRBJ2-5; TRBD1 agrees at 9 bases. Germline-derived CDR1 and CDR2 are MNHEY and SVGAGI. This CDR3 contains 13 residues. CDR3 protein: CASSQDRGETEYF. In DNA form, the CDR3 reads TGTGCCAGCAGTCAGGACAGGGGAGAGACCGAGTACTTC.

This clonotype occurred a few times. One base away lies a much larger clone, so this may be a sequencing read error. The chain is built from TRBV6-1 and TRBJ2-5; TRBD2 is a possible D gene (6 bases). V gave up 2 bases and J gave up 9 bases, with 13 bases separating them. CDR1 is MNHNS and CDR2 is SASEGT in the germline V gene. This CDR3 region has 13 residues. CDR3 sequence (DNA): TGTGCCAGCAGTGAATCCCGAGGGGAGGCCCAGTACTTC. Protein: CASSESRGEAQYF.

This clonotype was found many times. The chain joins TRBV4-1 to TRBJ2-1, with 7 bases aligning to TRBD2. The length of the CDR3 is 16 residues. Germline V gives CDR1 MGHRA, CDR2 YSYEKL. The V and J ends lost 1 base and 5 bases, in that order; junction bases with no gene match: 8. The CDR3: CASSQGLLALDNEQFF. In DNA form, the CDR3 reads TGCGCCAGCAGCCAAGGTTTACTAGCGTTAGACAATGAGCAGTTCTTC.

This clonotype was seen at least ten times. V gene TRBV6-5 combines with J gene TRBJ1-2; TRBD1 agrees at 9 bases. The CDR3 runs to 17 residues. J lost 4 bases, V lost 2 bases, and 11 bases had no gene match. The germline V gene has CDR1 MNHEY and CDR2 SVGAGI. The CDR3 DNA sequence: TGTGCCAGCAGTTACGCCCCGGACAGGGGAATGGGCTATGGCTACACCTTC. It is translated as CASSYAPDRGMGYGYTF.

The rearrangement joins TRBV24-1 to TRBJ2-7; 8 positions match TRBD2. Per the germline V gene, CDR1 is KGHDR and CDR2 is SFDVKD. With 3 bases clipped from V and 6 bases from J, the junction kept 12 bases outside the gene matches. The CDR3 consists of 16 residues. The CDR3 reads CATSDTGLAEGGEQYF. The CDR3 DNA is TGTGCCACCAGTGATACCGGACTAGCAGAAGGTGGCGAGCAGTACTTC.

This clonotype has ten or more counts. The rearrangement links TRBV20-1 to TRBJ2-5; TRBD1 is a possible D gene (6 bases). V was clipped by 3 bases and J by 3 bases, with 17 bases between them. This CDR3 contains 15 residues. Germline CDR1 reads DFQATT; CDR2 reads SNEGSKA (reference sequence). The CDR3 region is CSARVTGTQKETQYF. DNA of the CDR3: TGCAGTGCTAGGGTGACCGGGACACAGAAAGAGACCCAGTACTTC.

This clonotype was seen repeatedly, ten times or more. The chain combines TRBV27 with TRBJ1-2, with D possibly matching TRBD1 (5 bases). Germline V gene data show CDR1 as MNHEY and CDR2 as SMNVEV (reference sequence). The germline V and J ends were trimmed by 3 bases and 6 bases, with 11 bases remaining between them. The CDR3 spans 13 residues. The CDR3 region has the DNA TGTGCCAGCAGTTTTCGGCAGGGACATGGCTACACCTTC. Translated: CASSFRQGHGYTF.

In its sample, this clonotype was seen many times. V is TRBV7-9 and J is TRBJ2-3; D ambiguous. Germline V gives CDR1 SEHNR, CDR2 FQNEAQ (reference sequence). The CDR3 extends over 13 amino acids. Trimming took 4 bases from V and 2 from J, leaving 7 bases between them. This chain's CDR3 is CASSSRPTDTQYF. CDR3 coding DNA: TGTGCCAGCAGCTCGCGACCCACAGATACGCAGTATTTT.

This clonotype was recorded at least ten times. The chain employs TRBV12-5 and TRBJ1-5; 9 positions agree with TRBD1. The CDR3 has 16 amino acids. V shed 0 bases, J shed 6 bases, and the junction held 6 bases outside the gene matches. The germline gives CDR1 LGHNT, CDR2 FRNRAP. The CDR3 coding sequence is TGTGCTAGTGGTTTGGTACTCGGGACAGGGAGTCAGCCCCAGCATTTT. Translating gives CASGLVLGTGSQPQHF.

This clonotype was detected many times. The V and J genes are TRBV28 and TRBJ1-1, with TRBD1 matching over 9 bases. Germline lookup yields CDR1 MDHEN and CDR2 SYDVKM. The CDR3 extends over 15 amino acids. V was pared by 4 bases and J by 6 bases, with 9 bases of the junction left unmatched. The DNA of the CDR3 is TGTGCCAGCAGTTCTAGGGACAGGGTTTGGGCTGAAGCTTTCTTT. This gives the protein CASSSRDRVWAEAFF.

This chain uses TRBV6-1 with TRBJ2-5, with 10 bases fitting TRBD2. The germline V gene has CDR1 MNHNS and CDR2 SASEGT. J gave up 2 bases and V 7 bases, and 13 bases lay outside the gene matches. This CDR3 comprises 17 residues. CDR3 in amino acids: CASNKGGTSVLQETQYF. The CDR3 bases are TGTGCCAGCAATAAGGGGGGGACTAGCGTATTACAAGAGACCCAGTACTTC.

The J gene is TRBJ2-3, the V gene TRBV5-8; a possible D gene is TRBD2 (5 bases). Germline loops: CDR1 SGHTS, CDR2 YDEGEE. V was clipped by 0 bases and J by 3 bases, with 17 bases between them. This CDR3 has 17 amino acids. Here the CDR3 DNA reads TGTGCCAGCAGCTTGGCCTCGCGGGCTAGGGCGACAGATACGCAGTATTTT. Protein product: CASSLASRARATDTQYF.

The sample holds many counts of this clonotype. This chain links TRBV3-1 with TRBJ2-5; 9 bases match TRBD1. Germline CDR1 is LGHDT and CDR2 is YNNKEL (reference sequence). Trimming at V came to 0 bases and at J to 4 bases, leaving 12 bases not matched to a gene. The CDR3 sequence is 18 residues long. Here the CDR3 reads CASSQDWTGVDGPETQYF. CDR3 in DNA: TGTGCCAGCAGCCAAGACTGGACAGGGGTGGACGGACCAGAGACCCAGTACTTC.

Ten or more counts support this clonotype. The chain employs TRBV29-1 and TRBJ2-1; TRBD2 is a possible D gene (6 bases). Germline V gives CDR1 SQVTM, CDR2 ANQGSEA. This CDR3 comprises 14 residues. V lost 4 bases and J 5 bases, leaving 15 bases between the germline ends. CDR3 DNA: TGCAGCGTTGGGGGTGGAGGGCTTAACAATGAGCAGTTCTTC. It is translated as CSVGGGGLNNEQFF.

A few counts support this clonotype. The chain's CDR3 is CASSVYRGLYEQYF. The DNA for the CDR3 is TGTGCCAGCAGCGTTTACAGGGGACTCTACGAGCAGTACTTC. This rearrangement joins TRBV5-6 to TRBJ2-7, with D possibly TRBD1 on 7 matching bases. Germline V gives CDR1 SGHDT, CDR2 YYEEEE. Trimming took 4 bases from V and 3 from J, leaving 14 bases between them. The CDR3 has 14 residues.

To note about this clonotype: A far larger clone is a single base away, which makes a read error likely. This rearrangement joins TRBV11-3 to TRBJ1-3; the match to TRBD1 covers 7 bases. The CDR3 loop spans 17 amino acids. Trimming cost V 5 bases and J 8 bases; bases outside gene matches: 18. Per the germline V gene, CDR1 is SGHNT and CDR2 is YENEEA. CDR3 coding DNA: TGTGCCAGCAGCCTTCACTCGGGACAGACTTATTTAGACACCATATATTTT. This sequence encodes CASSLHSGQTYLDTIYF.